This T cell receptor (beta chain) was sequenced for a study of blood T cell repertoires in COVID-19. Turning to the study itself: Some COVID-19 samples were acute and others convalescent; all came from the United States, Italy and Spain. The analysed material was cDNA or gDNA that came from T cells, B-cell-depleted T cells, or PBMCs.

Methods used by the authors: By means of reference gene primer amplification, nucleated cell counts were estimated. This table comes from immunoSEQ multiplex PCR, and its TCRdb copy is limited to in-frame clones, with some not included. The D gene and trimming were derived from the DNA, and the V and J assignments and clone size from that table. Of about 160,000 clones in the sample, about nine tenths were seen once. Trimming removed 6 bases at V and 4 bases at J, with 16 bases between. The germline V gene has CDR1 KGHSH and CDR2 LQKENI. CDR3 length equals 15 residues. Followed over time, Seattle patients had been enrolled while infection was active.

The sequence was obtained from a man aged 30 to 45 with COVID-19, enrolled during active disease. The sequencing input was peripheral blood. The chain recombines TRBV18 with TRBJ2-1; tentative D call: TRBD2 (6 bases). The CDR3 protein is CASSPRETRYNEQFF. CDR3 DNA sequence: TGTGCCAGCTCGCCCCGGGAGACTAGGTACAATGAGCAGTTCTTC. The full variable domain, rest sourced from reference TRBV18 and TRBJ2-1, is NAGVMQNPRHLVRRRGQEARLRCSPMKGHSHVYWYRQLPEEGLKFMVYLQKENIIDESGMPKERFSAEFPKEGPSILRIQQVVRGDSAAYFCASSPRETRYNEQFFGPGTRLTVL.